This record looks at one TCR beta chain sequence and its context. What it recognizes is unknown. This record belongs to a study of blood T cells in healthy people across ages. Broader study findings: Age brought a roughly linear fall in TCR beta diversity measured per million T cells. No one knew whether donors had CMV, which possibly confounded expanded clonotype changes.

Deletions cut 3 bases from V and 4 bases from J, with 2 bases between. The CDR3 is made up of 12 amino acids. Germline V CDR1 and CDR2: SGDLS, YYNGEE. Together with a sample-barcoded 5' primer, a J-beta primer mix was included in a second PCR lasting about 7 to 12 cycles. TCRdb called the 5' RACE reads again in MiXCR, with one record for every CDR3 protein. This sample has approximately 800,000 distinct CDR3 sequences, with more than 45% found just once. This sequence joins TRBV9 and TRBJ1-6; D call uncertain. The sequenced material came from blood. The TCR originated in a young man in good health. CDR3 in amino acids: CASSGYNSPLHF. The CDR3 coding sequence is TGTGCCAGCAGCGGATATAATTCACCCCTCCACTTT.